This T cell receptor (beta chain) was sequenced for a study of beta chain features in type 1 diabetes. Expressed TCRB transcripts got sequenced, as all isolated RNA was reverse transcribed. Profiled with immunoSEQ multiplex PCR; TCRdb holds only in-frame clones, not every one. Of over 700,000 clones in the sample, 17% were seen once. Whole-study findings and limits: A pattern of fewer insertions and more deletions at VDJ junctions was seen in type 1 diabetes patients.

This CDR3 comprises 15 residues. The ends lost 6 bases at V and 3 bases at J; junction bases unmatched: 4. Germline assignment: CDR1 MGHDK and CDR2 SYGVNS. In regard to this clone: Antigen specificity is unknown.

V and J are TRBV25-1 and TRBJ2-2, with 10 bases identical to TRBD2. This clonotype originated in a woman younger than 35 in good health. The source material was naive CD4+ T cells from blood. CDR3 amino acids: CASRPSGRYTGELFF. The CDR3 DNA follows: TGTGCCAGCAGACCTAGCGGGAGATACACCGGGGAGCTGTTTTTT.